This T cell receptor beta chain was obtained from a study of graft-versus-host responses after intestinal transplantation. Study in general: Uniformly, recipients were administered anti-thymocyte globulin induction with subsequent tacrolimus and steroids for roughly three years.

Measured with immunoSEQ multiplex PCR; TCRdb has only the in-frame clones, and not every one. There are tens of thousands of clones in the sample; 94% occur only once, and roughly 0.2% lies in the top ten. Trimming removed 8 bases from V and 3 bases from J; junction bases left unmatched: 10. The CDR3 is 16 amino acids. Germline V lookup: CDR1 MNHEY, CDR2 SMNVEV (reference sequence). Study-wide results and limits: Recipient bone marrow held GvH clones, some seen earlier in ileum or blood.

Concerning this clone itself: Its target is not known.

V usage is TRBV27 and J usage is TRBJ2-2; 9 bases line up with TRBD1. The sequence was obtained from a human donor who was the organ donor for an intestinal transplant. This specimen was unstimulated CD4+ T cells sorted from spleen or lymph node cells, taken before transplant. This chain's CDR3 is CASGTRRDRDTGELFF. The CDR3 DNA follows: TGTGCCAGCGGAACCCGCCGGGACAGGGACACCGGGGAGCTGTTTTTT.